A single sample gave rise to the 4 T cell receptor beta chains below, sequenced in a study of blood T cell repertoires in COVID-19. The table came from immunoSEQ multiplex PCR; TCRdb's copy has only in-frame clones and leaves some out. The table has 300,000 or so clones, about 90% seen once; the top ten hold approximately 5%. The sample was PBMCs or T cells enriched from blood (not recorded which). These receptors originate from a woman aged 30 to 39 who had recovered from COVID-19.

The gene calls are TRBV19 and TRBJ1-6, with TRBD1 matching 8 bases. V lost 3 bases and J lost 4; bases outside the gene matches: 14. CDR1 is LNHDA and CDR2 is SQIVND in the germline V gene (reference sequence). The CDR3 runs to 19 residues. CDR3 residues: CASSILHLGQGGYNSPLHF. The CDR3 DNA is TGTGCCAGTAGTATCCTACACCTTGGACAGGGAGGATATAATTCACCCCTCCACTTT.

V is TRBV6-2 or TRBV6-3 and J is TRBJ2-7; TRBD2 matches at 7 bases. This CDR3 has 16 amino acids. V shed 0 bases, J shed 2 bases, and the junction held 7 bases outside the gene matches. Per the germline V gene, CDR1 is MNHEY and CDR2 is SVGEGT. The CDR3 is CASSYSSGVGPYEQYF. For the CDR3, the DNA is TGTGCCAGCAGTTACTCGAGCGGGGTGGGCCCCTACGAGCAGTACTTC.

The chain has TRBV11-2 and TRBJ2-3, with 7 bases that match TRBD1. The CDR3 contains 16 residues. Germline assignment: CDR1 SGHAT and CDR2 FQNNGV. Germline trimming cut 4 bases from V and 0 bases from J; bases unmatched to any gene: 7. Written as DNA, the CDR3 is TGTGCCAGCAGCTCGAGGACAGGCGGTAGCACAGATACGCAGTATTTT. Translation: CASSSRTGGSTDTQYF.

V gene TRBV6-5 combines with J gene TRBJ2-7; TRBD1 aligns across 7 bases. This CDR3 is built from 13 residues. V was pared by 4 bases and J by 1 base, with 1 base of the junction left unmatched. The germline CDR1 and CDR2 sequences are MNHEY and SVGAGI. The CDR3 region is CASSSGQSYEQYF. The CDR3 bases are TGTGCCAGCAGTTCGGGACAGTCCTACGAGCAGTACTTC.